The 18 T cell receptor beta chains reported below all come from one sample, sequenced in a study of CD8+ T cells in alopecia areata. TCR sequencing used cDNA made by reverse transcription of extracted RNA. The repertoire was sequenced with immunoSEQ multiplex PCR; TCRdb's copy has only in-frame clones and lacks some. The sample holds 150,000 or so clones; about 87% are singletons and the top ten take roughly 15%. The source was CD8+ T cells sorted from blood, collected at week 0. The receptor set was obtained from a human donor with alopecia areata.

This CDR3 is CASSLPGLGYGYTF. The CDR3 DNA reads TGTGCCAGTAGTTTACCGGGCCTCGGGTATGGCTACACCTTC. The chain combines TRBV19 with TRBJ1-2; D call uncertain. The germline V gene encodes CDR1 LNHDA and CDR2 SQIVND (reference sequence). The V end was cut by 5 bases, the J end by 5 bases, with 15 bases between. This CDR3 has 14 amino acids.

The V call is TRBV5-4, the J call TRBJ2-7; D remains unclear. This CDR3 spans 15 amino acids. The ends were cut back, 0 bases at V and 3 bases at J, with 13 bases in the middle. Germline V gives CDR1 SGHNT, CDR2 YYREEE (reference sequence). CDR3 sequence (DNA): TGTGCCAGCAGCTTGGGGTCTTATAGTCTCTACGAGCAGTACTTC. Encoded protein: CASSLGSYSLYEQYF.

V is TRBV14 and J is TRBJ2-7; no reliable D call. The CDR3 is 11 residues long. The V end was cut by 1 base, the J end by 5 bases, with 3 bases between. Germline V CDR1 and CDR2: SGHDN, FVKESK. The CDR3 bases are TGTGCCAGCAGCCAAGGGGACGAGCAGTACTTC. This codes for CASSQGDEQYF.

The chain combines TRBV7-8 with TRBJ2-2; TRBD1 is a possible D gene (5 bases). V was trimmed by 3 bases and J by 0 bases, leaving 8 bases between them. The CDR3 loop spans 15 amino acids. Germline CDR1 and CDR2: SGHVS and FQNEAQ. CDR3 protein: CASSLLTANTGELFF. Here the CDR3 DNA reads TGTGCCAGCAGCTTGTTGACAGCGAACACCGGGGAGCTGTTTTTT. The full variable domain, rest sourced from reference TRBV7-8 and TRBJ2-2, is GAGVSQSPRYKVAKRGQDVALRCDPISGHVSLFWYQQALGQGPEFLTYFQNEAQLDKSGLPSDRFFAERPEGSVSTLKIQRTQQEDSAVYLCASSLLTANTGELFFGEGSRLTVL.

The rearrangement joins TRBV7-9 to TRBJ2-5, with TRBD2 matching over 14 bases. With the DNA end fitting TRBJ2-7 better, the J assignment may be wrong. The CDR3 has 16 residues. Germline CDR1 reads SEHNR; CDR2 reads FQNEAQ (reference sequence). The CDR3 region has the DNA TGTGCCAGCAGCTTAGTTGGGACTAGCGGGAGCTACGAGCAGTACTTC. Its translation: CASSLVGTSGSYEQYF.

A remark on this clone: Additional DNA sequences in this sample encode the identical CDR3. The V gene is TRBV4-1, the J gene TRBJ2-3, with D perhaps matching TRBD2 (5 bases). Germline V gene data show CDR1 as MGHRA and CDR2 as YSYEKL. The CDR3 sequence is 12 residues long. Trimming stripped 6 bases from V and 5 bases from J, with 9 bases between. CDR3 sequence: CASSLGGDTQYF. The CDR3 DNA reads as TGCGCCAGCAGTCTAGGAGGAGATACGCAGTATTTT.

The rearrangement joins TRBV2 to TRBJ2-3; 10 bases agree with TRBD1. Per the germline V gene, CDR1 is SNHLY and CDR2 is FYNNEI. V lost 8 bases and J lost 2; bases outside the gene matches: 7. The CDR3 sequence is 15 residues long. The CDR3 reads CASGRTGGATDTQYF. The CDR3 bases are TGTGCCAGCGGGCGGACAGGGGGAGCCACAGATACGCAGTATTTT.

The chain employs TRBV4-1 and TRBJ1-3; D is undetermined. CDR1 and CDR2 (germline): MGHRA, YSYEKL. Trimming left V 0 bases short and J 4 bases short, with 7 bases between. CDR3 size: 14 residues. The CDR3 region is CASSQEGVGNTIYF. The CDR3, as DNA: TGCGCCAGCAGCCAAGAGGGCGTGGGAAACACCATATATTTT.

V gene TRBV16 combines with J gene TRBJ1-1, with D unclear. This CDR3 spans 15 amino acids. The V and J ends lost 4 bases and 1 base respectively, with 13 bases between them. Germline CDR1 KGHSY, CDR2 FQNENV. The CDR3 is CASSLMSNQNTEAFF. CDR3 sequence (DNA): TGTGCCAGCAGCCTAATGAGTAACCAGAACACTGAAGCTTTCTTT.

The chain carries TRBV27 and TRBJ1-4; D possibly corresponds to TRBD1 (5 bases). CDR1 is MNHEY, CDR2 SMNVEV, per germline (reference sequence). This CDR3 spans 11 amino acids. V lost 5 bases to trimming and J lost 14 bases, with 12 bases between them. The CDR3 region is CASSGGIGLFF. The CDR3 region has the DNA TGTGCCAGCAGTGGGGGTATCGGGCTGTTTTTT.

Of note for this clone: This CDR3 is also generated by other DNA sequences in the sample. The V and J genes are TRBV7-6 and TRBJ2-3; D gene unclear. Trimming removed 5 bases from V and 3 bases from J, with 3 bases in between. Germline values: CDR1 SGHVS, CDR2 FNYEAQ. This CDR3 has 11 amino acids. The CDR3 region has the DNA TGTGCCAGCAGCCTTACAGATACGCAGTATTTT. Residues: CASSLTDTQYF.

The CDR3 loop reads CASSPNGQVLEYEQYF. The CDR3 DNA sequence: TGTGCCAGCAGCCCAAACGGACAGGTCCTGGAGTACGAGCAGTACTTC. V and J are TRBV11-2 and TRBJ2-7; 7 bases agree with TRBD1. J lost 4 bases, V lost 5 bases, and 14 bases had no gene match. Looked up from germline, CDR1 is SGHAT and CDR2 is FQNNGV. The CDR3 consists of 16 residues.

The V gene is TRBV4-1, the J gene TRBJ2-1, with 10 bases matching TRBD2. Trimming at V came to 2 bases and at J to 7 bases, leaving 5 bases not matched to a gene. CDR3 length: 15 residues. CDR1 is MGHRA and CDR2 is YSYEKL in the germline V gene. The chain's CDR3 is CASSQRAGGRNEQFF. CDR3 nucleotide sequence: TGCGCCAGCAGCCAAAGAGCGGGGGGGAGGAATGAGCAGTTCTTC.

This clone was picked up one time. V and J are TRBV9 and TRBJ1-6, with D possibly being TRBD1 (6 bases). Trimming removed 4 bases from V and 10 bases from J, with 15 bases in between. This CDR3 contains 14 residues. Germline V lookup: CDR1 SGDLS, CDR2 YYNGEE. Here the CDR3 reads CASSSQTGYSPLHF. The CDR3 DNA reads as TGTGCCAGCAGCTCTCAGACAGGATACTCACCCCTCCACTTT.

The chain carries TRBV29-1 and TRBJ2-6; tentatively, D is TRBD2 (6 bases). V gave up 5 bases and J gave up 1 base, with 12 bases separating them. Germline V gene data show CDR1 as SQVTM and CDR2 as ANQGSEA. CDR3 length equals 15 residues. The CDR3 reads CSVSGERSGANVLTF. CDR3 bases: TGCAGCGTTTCGGGAGAAAGGTCTGGGGCCAACGTCCTGACTTTC.

The V call is TRBV6-5, the J call TRBJ1-1, with D possibly TRBD1 on 6 matching bases. Germline CDR1 MNHEY, CDR2 SVGAGI. Trimming took 2 bases from V and 2 from J, leaving 15 bases between them. The CDR3 consists of 16 residues. The CDR3 here is CASSYVGGGPNTEAFF. DNA of the CDR3: TGTGCCAGCAGTTACGTGGGGGGCGGCCCCAACACTGAAGCTTTCTTT.

The V gene is TRBV29-1, the J gene TRBJ2-7; 9 nucleotides match TRBD1. V was pared by 2 bases and J by 1 base, with 6 bases of the junction left unmatched. Looked up from germline, CDR1 is SQVTM and CDR2 is ANQGSEA. The CDR3 is 15 residues long. The CDR3 DNA follows: TGCAGCGTTGAATCTCTGGACAGGGGTTCCTACGAGCAGTACTTC. This gives the protein CSVESLDRGSYEQYF.

The rearrangement joins TRBV27 to TRBJ2-7, with D tentatively TRBD1 or TRBD2 (6 bases each). Trimming took 6 bases from V and 3 from J, leaving 21 bases between them. The CDR3 runs 16 residues. The germline V gene encodes CDR1 MNHEY and CDR2 SMNVEV (reference sequence). The CDR3 sequence: CASSPEVEGGYYEQYF. In DNA form, the CDR3 reads TGTGCCAGCAGCCCCGAAGTGGAGGGGGGATACTACGAGCAGTACTTC.